A selection of T cell receptor beta chains follows, all from one sample in a study of blood T cell repertoires in COVID-19. Assay used: immunoSEQ multiplex PCR; TCRdb lists only in-frame clones, some missing. The sample lists fewer than 200,000 clones; under 90% were seen once. The sample taken for sequencing was PBMCs or T cells enriched from blood (not recorded which). The receptors were sampled from a man between 60 and 75 years old who had recovered from COVID-19. The CDR3 runs from the conserved cysteine through the conserved F or W. D genes are given only for firm matches. Clone size appears in some rows only: once, few, many, or a class for an expanded clone.

cdr3_aa,cdr3_nt,clone_size,d_call,v_call,j_call
CASSEGREGTQYF,TGTGCCAGCAGCGAGGGACGGGAGGGGACCCAGTACTTC,NA,TRBD2,TRBV5-4,TRBJ2-5
CASSSRQEPKGTEAFF,TGTGCCAGCAGCTCAAGACAGGAACCTAAGGGCACTGAAGCTTTCTTT,NA,NA,TRBV21-1,TRBJ1-1
CASSTFEKLFF,TGTGCCAGCAGCACGTTTGAAAAACTGTTTTTT,NA,NA,TRBV21-1,TRBJ1-4
CATSRDHNTYEQYF,TGTGCCACCAGCAGAGATCACAACACCTACGAGCAGTACTTC,NA,NA,TRBV15,TRBJ2-7
CASSPAPDRGEPQHF,TGTGCCAGCAGCCCGGCCCCGGACAGGGGAGAGCCCCAGCATTTT,NA,TRBD1,TRBV7-9,TRBJ1-5
CASSLGVTGDTFF,TGTGCCAGCAGCTTGGGGGTCACAGGGGATACGTTCTTC,NA,TRBD1,TRBV11-2,TRBJ2-1
CAWSRTGGIGYTF,TGTGCCTGGAGTCGGACAGGGGGGATTGGCTACACCTTC,NA,TRBD1,TRBV30,TRBJ1-2
CASSPGLAGEEQYF,TGTGCCAGCAGCCCCGGACTAGCGGGAGAAGAGCAGTACTTC,NA,TRBD2,TRBV7-3,TRBJ2-7
CASSLFRNSNQPQHF,TGTGCCAGTAGTCTCTTCAGGAATAGCAATCAGCCCCAGCATTTT,NA,NA,TRBV19,TRBJ1-5
CASSITGLSYEQYF,TGTGCCAGCAGTATTACAGGGTTGAGCTACGAGCAGTACTTC,NA,NA,TRBV6-5,TRBJ2-7
CASSLSGGTEAFF,TGTGCCAGCAGCTTATCAGGGGGCACTGAAGCTTTCTTT,NA,TRBD1,TRBV7-2,TRBJ1-1
CASRRTGRTKNIQYF,TGTGCCAGCAGACGGACAGGGAGGACCAAAAACATTCAGTACTTC,NA,TRBD1,TRBV27,TRBJ2-4
CASSSPSGGPVLGGYTF,TGTGCCAGCAGCTCCCCTTCGGGGGGCCCAGTTCTCGGGGGCTACACCTTC,NA,NA,TRBV7-9,TRBJ1-2
CASSLLRSYTF,TGTGCCAGCAGCTTACTAAGGAGCTACACCTTC,once,NA,TRBV5-6,TRBJ1-2
CASSYSASPGDEKLFF,TGTGCCAGCAGTTACTCAGCGTCCCCGGGGGATGAAAAACTGTTTTTT,NA,NA,TRBV6-5,TRBJ1-4
CASSGRGGPYEQYF,TGTGCCAGCAGTGGCCGCGGGGGTCCCTACGAGCAGTACTTC,NA,TRBD2,TRBV2,TRBJ2-7
CASSPDRDRLETQYF,TGTGCTAGCAGCCCTGACAGGGATCGATTAGAGACCCAGTACTTC,NA,TRBD1,TRBV7-7,TRBJ2-5
CASSPRGGADEQYF,TGTGCCAGCTCACCGAGAGGGGGCGCGGACGAGCAGTACTTC,NA,TRBD1,TRBV18,TRBJ2-7
CASSPRRRGDQPQHF,TGTGCCAGCAGTCCTAGGCGGCGGGGAGATCAGCCCCAGCATTTT,NA,NA,TRBV6-5,TRBJ1-5
CASSFQTGDTDTQYF,TGCGCCAGCAGCTTCCAGACAGGGGACACAGATACGCAGTATTTT,once,TRBD1,TRBV5-1,TRBJ2-3
CASSLEVMDRRNSPLHF,TGTGCCAGCAGCTTAGAGGTTATGGACAGGAGAAATTCACCCCTCCACTTT,NA,TRBD1,TRBV7-2,TRBJ1-6
CASSPQGMGQPQHF,TGTGCCAGCAGCCCCCAGGGGATGGGTCAGCCCCAGCATTTT,once,NA,TRBV5-5,TRBJ1-5
CASSVGARGVGYTF,TGTGCCAGCAGCGTAGGTGCCAGGGGAGTTGGCTACACCTTC,NA,NA,TRBV9,TRBJ1-2
CASSARTGLVARGANVLTF,TGTGCCAGTAGTGCCAGGACAGGGTTGGTTGCGCGGGGGGCCAACGTCCTGACTTTC,NA,TRBD1,TRBV19,TRBJ2-6
CATSDSKLDSSTDTQYF,TGTGCCACCAGTGATTCCAAATTAGATTCGAGCACAGATACGCAGTATTTT,NA,NA,TRBV24-1,TRBJ2-3
CASSFWGGSYEQYF,TGTGCCAGCAGTTTTTGGGGGGGCTCCTACGAGCAGTACTTC,NA,TRBD2,TRBV27,TRBJ2-7
CASSIRDRGYEQYF,TGTGCCAGTAGTATACGGGACAGGGGCTACGAGCAGTACTTC,NA,TRBD1,TRBV19,TRBJ2-7
CASSSKPGTDYEQYF,TGTGCCAGCAGCTCTAAGCCCGGGACAGACTACGAGCAGTACTTC,NA,TRBD1,TRBV7-8,TRBJ2-7
CASRANAFGEQFF,TGTGCCAGCAGAGCTAACGCCTTCGGTGAGCAGTTCTTC,NA,NA,TRBV28,TRBJ2-1
CASSLVPTGGRTEAFF,TGTGCCAGCAGCTTAGTTCCCACAGGGGGGAGGACTGAAGCTTTCTTT,NA,TRBD1,TRBV11-2,TRBJ1-1
CASSLMQGADTEAFF,TGCGCCAGCAGCTTAATGCAGGGGGCGGACACTGAAGCTTTCTTT,NA,TRBD1,TRBV5-1,TRBJ1-1
CASRMGSPGEAFF,TGTGCCAGTAGAATGGGGAGCCCTGGTGAAGCTTTCTTT,many,NA,TRBV19,TRBJ1-1
CASSPRQGSNSPLHF,TGTGCCAGCAGCCCAAGACAGGGTAGTAATTCACCCCTCCACTTT,NA,TRBD1,TRBV5-4,TRBJ1-6
CASSLIGSGSGIRYNEQFF,TGTGCCAGCAGTTTGATCGGGAGCGGGAGTGGGATTCGCTACAATGAGCAGTTCTTC,NA,TRBD2,TRBV28,TRBJ2-1
CASSGGLAVGEQFF,TGTGCCAGCAGCGGGGGACTAGCGGTCGGTGAGCAGTTCTTC,NA,TRBD2,TRBV7-2,TRBJ2-1
CASSSEETQYF,TGTGCCAGCAGCTCGGAAGAGACCCAGTACTTC,NA,NA,TRBV7-3,TRBJ2-5
CASSPNRLLAGDWGTGELFF,TGTGCCAGCAGCCCCAACCGATTACTAGCGGGAGATTGGGGCACCGGGGAGCTGTTTTTT,NA,TRBD2,TRBV5-5,TRBJ2-2
CASSSGLAGVGSYNEQFF,TGTGCCAGCAGCTCGGGACTAGCGGGAGTCGGTTCCTACAATGAGCAGTTCTTC,NA,TRBD2,TRBV7-9,TRBJ2-1
CASSLGGQGTEAFF,TGCGCCAGCAGCTTGGGGGGACAGGGTACTGAAGCTTTCTTT,NA,TRBD1,TRBV5-1,TRBJ1-1
CASSLSSGGAYNEQFF,TGTGCCAGCAGCTTGAGTAGCGGGGGGGCCTACAATGAGCAGTTCTTC,NA,TRBD2,TRBV7-3,TRBJ2-1
CASSPMTGGHTEAFF,TGTGCCAGCTCACCCATGACAGGGGGGCACACTGAAGCTTTCTTT,NA,TRBD1,TRBV18,TRBJ1-1
CASSKGRTGGLVVRDYEQYF,TGTGCCAGCAGCAAAGGAAGGACAGGGGGTCTCGTCGTGAGAGACTACGAGCAGTACTTC,NA,NA,TRBV21-1,TRBJ2-7
CAIGQGRTEAFF,TGTGCCATCGGACAGGGCCGGACTGAAGCTTTCTTT,NA,TRBD1,TRBV6-5,TRBJ1-1
CASRGLAGVTGELFF,TGTGCCAGCAGAGGACTAGCGGGAGTCACCGGGGAGCTGTTTTTT,NA,TRBD2,TRBV6-5,TRBJ2-2
CASSPVLGLAGGGIGEQFF,TGTGCCAGCAGCCCCGTACTGGGACTAGCGGGGGGCGGAATAGGCGAGCAGTTCTTC,NA,TRBD2,TRBV16,TRBJ2-1
CASSYGTPSGANVLTF,TGTGCCAGCAGTTACGGGACACCCTCTGGGGCCAACGTCCTGACTTTC,NA,NA,TRBV6-6,TRBJ2-6
CASRGRQGNSPLHF,TGTGCCAGCAGGGGCCGACAGGGAAATTCACCCCTCCACTTT,NA,TRBD1,TRBV6-5,TRBJ1-6
CASGRGQETQYF,TGTGCCAGCGGCAGGGGGCAGGAGACCCAGTACTTC,NA,TRBD1,TRBV6-5,TRBJ2-5
CASSRTGLHYGYTF,TGTGCCAGCAGCCGGACAGGACTACACTATGGCTACACCTTC,NA,TRBD1,TRBV6-2/TRBV6-3,TRBJ1-2
CASSSTEGLATNEKLFF,TGCGCCAGTTCATCGACAGAAGGCCTTGCAACTAATGAAAAACTGTTTTTT,NA,NA,TRBV5-1,TRBJ1-4
CASTSTSTYNEQFF,TGTGCCAGCACCTCGACTTCCACCTACAATGAGCAGTTCTTC,NA,NA,TRBV9,TRBJ2-1
CASSIGTSGYNEQFF,TGTGCCAGCAGCATCGGGACTAGCGGATACAATGAGCAGTTCTTC,NA,TRBD2,TRBV7-2,TRBJ2-1
CSVSRGTGELFF,TGCAGCGTTTCCAGGGGAACCGGGGAGCTGTTTTTT,NA,NA,TRBV29-1,TRBJ2-2
CASSQGWGGNEAFF,TGTGCCAGCAGCCAAGGGTGGGGGGGTAATGAAGCTTTCTTT,NA,NA,TRBV3-1/TRBV3-2,TRBJ1-1
CASSILAGGTDTQYF,TGTGCCAGCAGTATTCTAGCGGGGGGGACAGATACGCAGTATTTT,NA,TRBD2,TRBV27,TRBJ2-3
CASSPRTSGNYEQYF,TGTGCCAGCAGCCCCCGGACTAGCGGAAACTACGAGCAGTACTTC,NA,TRBD2,TRBV11-2,TRBJ2-7
CAISAQVNYGYTF,TGTGCCATCAGCGCACAGGTGAACTATGGCTACACCTTC,NA,NA,TRBV10-3,TRBJ1-2
CASSIGGTRQETQYF,TGTGCCAGTAGTATCGGAGGGACCCGACAAGAGACCCAGTACTTC,NA,NA,TRBV19,TRBJ2-5
CASSQRAGWNTEAFF,TGTGCCAGCAGCCAAAGGGCAGGGTGGAACACTGAAGCTTTCTTT,NA,NA,TRBV3-1/TRBV3-2,TRBJ1-1